These T cell receptor beta chains were read from a single sample in a study of technical replicates of blood from several donors. TCRdb keeps only in-frame clones here, not all; method: immunoSEQ multiplex PCR. The table records approximately 75,000 clones, approximately 97% of them present only once. Sequences were obtained from T cells isolated from PBMCs. These receptors came from a human donor in good health. CDR3s include the opening cysteine and the closing phenylalanine or tryptophan. A D gene is named only where the DNA matches it firmly. Only part of the rows carry a size: once, few, many, or a class if the clone is expanded.

clone size: NA; J gene: TRBJ1-2; D gene: NA; V gene: TRBV19; CDR3 DNA: TGTGCCAGTAGGTGGAACCGGGACACCTATGGCTACACCTTC; CDR3 protein: CASRWNRDTYGYTF
clone size: once; J gene: TRBJ2-3; D gene: NA; V gene: TRBV2; CDR3 DNA: TGTGCCAGCACGTGGGGGGGCCGAACAGATACGCAGTATTTT; CDR3 protein: CASTWGGRTDTQYF
clone size: NA; J gene: TRBJ1-4; D gene: TRBD1; V gene: TRBV28; CDR3 DNA: TGTGCCAGCACCTCGGGACAGATAAATGAAAAACTGTTTTTT; CDR3 protein: CASTSGQINEKLFF
clone size: NA; J gene: TRBJ1-2; D gene: TRBD1; V gene: TRBV5-1; CDR3 DNA: TGCGCCAGCAGCGTTTTACAGGGGAACTATGGCTACACCTTC; CDR3 protein: CASSVLQGNYGYTF
clone size: NA; J gene: TRBJ2-1; D gene: NA; V gene: TRBV6-5; CDR3 DNA: TGTGCCAGCAGCCAGTTAGGAGGCCATGAGCAGTTCTTC; CDR3 protein: CASSQLGGHEQFF
clone size: once; J gene: TRBJ2-7; D gene: NA; V gene: TRBV6-6; CDR3 DNA: TGTGCCAGCACCTATTTTCAAACAGGGAGCGAGCAGTACTTC; CDR3 protein: CASTYFQTGSEQYF
clone size: NA; J gene: TRBJ2-4; D gene: NA; V gene: TRBV11-2; CDR3 DNA: TGTGCCAGCAGGAGCCCGCGCGGCAAAAACATTCAGTACTTC; CDR3 protein: CASRSPRGKNIQYF
clone size: NA; J gene: TRBJ1-2; D gene: TRBD1; V gene: TRBV2; CDR3 DNA: TGTGCCAGCACTGAAGTGGCAGGGGGCGGATATGGCTACACCTTC; CDR3 protein: CASTEVAGGGYGYTF
clone size: NA; J gene: TRBJ1-5; D gene: TRBD1; V gene: TRBV30; CDR3 DNA: TGTGCCTGGGGGGTGGGGACAGATAGCAATCAGCCCCAGCATTTT; CDR3 protein: CAWGVGTDSNQPQHF
clone size: once; J gene: TRBJ2-7; D gene: TRBD2; V gene: TRBV6-8; CDR3 DNA: TGTGCCAGCAGGCACCGGGGACTAGCGGCCTACGAGCAGTACTTC; CDR3 protein: CASRHRGLAAYEQYF
clone size: NA; J gene: TRBJ1-2; D gene: NA; V gene: TRBV28; CDR3 DNA: TGTGCCAGCAACCCTTCCACGGGGTGGGCGAGGTATGGCTACACCTTC; CDR3 protein: CASNPSTGWARYGYTF
clone size: NA; J gene: TRBJ1-4; D gene: NA; V gene: TRBV30; CDR3 DNA: TGTGCCGGCGGGGGTTACCGGGACTTCAATGAAAAACTGTTTTTT; CDR3 protein: CAGGGYRDFNEKLFF
clone size: NA; J gene: TRBJ2-7; D gene: TRBD2; V gene: TRBV18; CDR3 DNA: TGTGCCAGCTCACGACTAGCGGGAAGCTCCTACGAGCAGTACTTC; CDR3 protein: CASSRLAGSSYEQYF
clone size: NA; J gene: TRBJ2-3; D gene: NA; V gene: TRBV2; CDR3 DNA: TGTGCCAGCAGTGTGGGACTGAGCACAGATACGCAGTATTTT; CDR3 protein: CASSVGLSTDTQYF
clone size: once; J gene: TRBJ1-5; D gene: NA; V gene: TRBV5-1; CDR3 DNA: TGCGCCAGCAGCTTGGAGCTACAGGGGCCCCAGCATTTT; CDR3 protein: CASSLELQGPQHF
clone size: NA; J gene: TRBJ2-2; D gene: TRBD2; V gene: TRBV4-1; CDR3 DNA: TGCGCCAGCAGCCCCCAGCGGGGGGTGAACACCGGGGAGCTGTTTTTT; CDR3 protein: CASSPQRGVNTGELFF
clone size: NA; J gene: TRBJ2-7; D gene: NA; V gene: TRBV28; CDR3 DNA: TGTGCCAGCACCCTCCTAGGAGAGGGCTACGAGCAGTACTTC; CDR3 protein: CASTLLGEGYEQYF
clone size: NA; J gene: TRBJ1-2; D gene: TRBD1; V gene: TRBV7-9; CDR3 DNA: TGTGCCAGCAGCCCACTTAAAGCCCACCTGACAGGGGACTATGGCTACACCTTC; CDR3 protein: CASSPLKAHLTGDYGYTF
clone size: NA; J gene: TRBJ2-5; D gene: TRBD2; V gene: TRBV5-1; CDR3 DNA: TGCGCCAGCAGCGTCGGGACTAGCGGGGAAGAGCCCCAGTACTTC; CDR3 protein: CASSVGTSGEEPQYF
clone size: once; J gene: TRBJ2-7; D gene: NA; V gene: TRBV5-1; CDR3 DNA: TGCGCCAGCAGCTTGTTTCAGGGTTCAACGGCCTACGAGCAGTACTTC; CDR3 protein: CASSLFQGSTAYEQYF
clone size: NA; J gene: TRBJ2-5; D gene: TRBD2; V gene: TRBV11-3; CDR3 DNA: TGTGCCAGCAGCTTAGATACCCGATTGACTAGCGGGGGTAACCAAGAGACCCAGTACTTC; CDR3 protein: CASSLDTRLTSGGNQETQYF
clone size: NA; J gene: TRBJ2-2; D gene: NA; V gene: TRBV9; CDR3 DNA: TGTGCCAGCAGCCCATCACACGGAGGGCCGGACACCGGGGAGCTGTTTTTT; CDR3 protein: CASSPSHGGPDTGELFF
clone size: NA; J gene: TRBJ2-5; D gene: TRBD2; V gene: TRBV28; CDR3 DNA: TGTGCCAGCAGTTTGGGCGGGGGACTCGTGGTGACCCAGTACTTC; CDR3 protein: CASSLGGGLVVTQYF
clone size: NA; J gene: TRBJ1-3; D gene: NA; V gene: TRBV6-5; CDR3 DNA: TGTGCCAGCGCGAGCCTTACAGGGTCTGGAAACACCATATATTTT; CDR3 protein: CASASLTGSGNTIYF
clone size: NA; J gene: TRBJ1-6; D gene: NA; V gene: TRBV7-2; CDR3 DNA: TGTGCCAGCAGAAGCGGGGACGGATATTCACCCCTCCACTTT; CDR3 protein: CASRSGDGYSPLHF
clone size: NA; J gene: TRBJ2-2; D gene: NA; V gene: TRBV19; CDR3 DNA: TGTGCCAGTAGTATGACCCCCCGCTCGGGCACCGGGGAGCTGTTTTTT; CDR3 protein: CASSMTPRSGTGELFF
clone size: NA; J gene: TRBJ1-4; D gene: NA; V gene: TRBV30; CDR3 DNA: TGTGCCTGGAGTCCCCTGGGAGGGGAAAAACTGTTTTTT; CDR3 protein: CAWSPLGGEKLFF
clone size: NA; J gene: TRBJ2-3; D gene: TRBD2; V gene: TRBV9; CDR3 DNA: TGTGCCAGCAGCGTAGGAATCGCGGGACTAGCGGGGGCCCGTACGCAGTATTTT; CDR3 protein: CASSVGIAGLAGARTQYF
clone size: NA; J gene: TRBJ2-7; D gene: NA; V gene: TRBV2; CDR3 DNA: TGTGCCAGCAACCCGCCCAATACGTCGAGCGTCTACGAGCAGTACTTC; CDR3 protein: CASNPPNTSSVYEQYF
clone size: NA; J gene: TRBJ2-1; D gene: NA; V gene: TRBV28; CDR3 DNA: TGTGCCAGCAGACCTTACAGGGAGTTATACAATGAGCAGTTCTTC; CDR3 protein: CASRPYRELYNEQFF
clone size: NA; J gene: TRBJ2-5; D gene: TRBD2; V gene: TRBV4-1; CDR3 DNA: TGCGCCAGCAGCCAGGGACTAGCGGGGGGGCCGGGAGAGACCCAGTACTTC; CDR3 protein: CASSQGLAGGPGETQYF
clone size: NA; J gene: TRBJ2-3; D gene: TRBD1; V gene: TRBV27; CDR3 DNA: TGTGCCAGCAGTTGGACAGGGAGGACAGATACGCAGTATTTT; CDR3 protein: CASSWTGRTDTQYF
clone size: NA; J gene: TRBJ2-1; D gene: NA; V gene: TRBV27; CDR3 DNA: TGTGCCAGCAGTTTATTTACCGAGCGCAGCCCCATACCCCCATACAATGAGCAGTTCTTC; CDR3 protein: CASSLFTERSPIPPYNEQFF
clone size: NA; J gene: TRBJ2-1; D gene: NA; V gene: TRBV6-1; CDR3 DNA: TGTGCCAGCAGTGAACTTGGGGGGAACCGTCACAATGAGCAGTTCTTC; CDR3 protein: CASSELGGNRHNEQFF
clone size: NA; J gene: TRBJ1-4; D gene: TRBD1; V gene: TRBV11-2; CDR3 DNA: TGTGCCAGCAGCCGCCGAGACGGGACAGGTGGGGAAAAACTGTTTTTT; CDR3 protein: CASSRRDGTGGEKLFF
clone size: NA; J gene: TRBJ2-1; D gene: NA; V gene: TRBV27; CDR3 DNA: TGTGCCAGCAGTTTAGCTTCGAGCTCCTACAATGAGCAGTTCTTC; CDR3 protein: CASSLASSSYNEQFF
clone size: once; J gene: TRBJ2-5; D gene: TRBD2; V gene: TRBV7-3; CDR3 DNA: TGTGCCAGCAGCGTTAGCGGGGGATCCACCGAGACCCAGTACTTC; CDR3 protein: CASSVSGGSTETQYF
clone size: once; J gene: TRBJ1-3; D gene: NA; V gene: TRBV28; CDR3 DNA: TGTGCCAGCATCAAGAGCTCTGGAAACACCATATATTTT; CDR3 protein: CASIKSSGNTIYF
clone size: once; J gene: TRBJ1-4; D gene: NA; V gene: TRBV27; CDR3 DNA: TGTGCCAGCAGCCCCCTGGACATTCCGAATGAAAAACTGTTTTTT; CDR3 protein: CASSPLDIPNEKLFF
clone size: NA; J gene: TRBJ1-4; D gene: NA; V gene: TRBV11-2; CDR3 DNA: TGTGCCAGCAGCTTAGACGGCGGCGGTTTTGAAAAACTGTTTTTT; CDR3 protein: CASSLDGGGFEKLFF
clone size: NA; J gene: TRBJ2-1; D gene: NA; V gene: TRBV7-6; CDR3 DNA: TGTGCCAGCAGCTCACTAGTGTCTGAGCAGTTCTTC; CDR3 protein: CASSSLVSEQFF
clone size: NA; J gene: TRBJ1-3; D gene: NA; V gene: TRBV6-6; CDR3 DNA: TGTGCCAGCACCAATGTAGATAGCTCTGGAAACACCATATATTTT; CDR3 protein: CASTNVDSSGNTIYF
clone size: NA; J gene: TRBJ2-7; D gene: TRBD2; V gene: TRBV4-1; CDR3 DNA: TGCGCCAGTAGCCAAGAAAGTCACGGGAGGGCCGACGAGCAGTACTTC; CDR3 protein: CASSQESHGRADEQYF
clone size: NA; J gene: TRBJ2-3; D gene: TRBD2; V gene: TRBV5-1; CDR3 DNA: TGCGCCAGCACTCCGGGGGGAAGCACAGATACGCAGTATTTT; CDR3 protein: CASTPGGSTDTQYF
clone size: NA; J gene: TRBJ1-1; D gene: NA; V gene: TRBV7-9; CDR3 DNA: TGTGCCAGCAGCCCTATCTCGCGGACAGAGAACACTGAAGCTTTCTTT; CDR3 protein: CASSPISRTENTEAFF
clone size: once; J gene: TRBJ2-7; D gene: NA; V gene: TRBV5-1; CDR3 DNA: TGCGCCAGCAGCTTGCGAGCGACCTACGAGCAGTACTTC; CDR3 protein: CASSLRATYEQYF
clone size: NA; J gene: TRBJ1-1; D gene: TRBD1; V gene: TRBV10-1; CDR3 DNA: TGCGCCAGCAGTGGGGGGACAGGGTGGAACACTGAAGCTTTCTTT; CDR3 protein: CASSGGTGWNTEAFF
clone size: NA; J gene: TRBJ2-5; D gene: TRBD2; V gene: TRBV11-2; CDR3 DNA: TGTGCCAGCAGCTCGACTAGCGGGAGGTACCAAGAGACCCAGTACTTC; CDR3 protein: CASSSTSGRYQETQYF
clone size: NA; J gene: TRBJ1-1; D gene: NA; V gene: TRBV30; CDR3 DNA: TGTGCCTGGAGTGTACAGGGAATCGCTGAAGCTTTCTTT; CDR3 protein: CAWSVQGIAEAFF
clone size: NA; J gene: TRBJ1-2; D gene: TRBD1; V gene: TRBV2; CDR3 DNA: TGTGCCAGCAGGGGACGGACAGGTTTCCCCTCCTATGGCTACACCTTC; CDR3 protein: CASRGRTGFPSYGYTF
clone size: NA; J gene: TRBJ2-5; D gene: TRBD2; V gene: TRBV5-1; CDR3 DNA: TGCGCCAGCAGCTTAGGACTAGCGCCACAAGAGACCCAGTACTTC; CDR3 protein: CASSLGLAPQETQYF
clone size: NA; J gene: TRBJ2-3; D gene: NA; V gene: TRBV5-1; CDR3 DNA: TGCGCCAGCAGCATAGGCACAGATACGCAGTATTTT; CDR3 protein: CASSIGTDTQYF
clone size: NA; J gene: TRBJ2-6; D gene: TRBD1; V gene: TRBV12-5; CDR3 DNA: TGTGCTAGTGGTCACCCAGGGACAGGGGGTTCCTCTGGGGCCAACGTCCTGACTTTC; CDR3 protein: CASGHPGTGGSSGANVLTF
clone size: NA; J gene: TRBJ2-7; D gene: TRBD2; V gene: TRBV30; CDR3 DNA: TGTGCCTGGAGTGTTAGAGCGGGGCCCTTCTCCTACGAGCAGTACTTC; CDR3 protein: CAWSVRAGPFSYEQYF
clone size: once; J gene: TRBJ1-1; D gene: NA; V gene: TRBV9; CDR3 DNA: TGTGCCAGCAGCGTAGGTGGCGGGACGGTTGAAGCTTTCTTT; CDR3 protein: CASSVGGGTVEAFF
clone size: NA; J gene: TRBJ1-5; D gene: NA; V gene: TRBV30; CDR3 DNA: TGTGCCTGGAGTGTACATGGGACGGGTGTAGCGGGGAATCAGCCCCAGCATTTT; CDR3 protein: CAWSVHGTGVAGNQPQHF
clone size: once; J gene: TRBJ1-3; D gene: NA; V gene: TRBV6-1; CDR3 DNA: TGTGCCAGTTGCCATGACACGTACCCTCCTTGGGTATATTTT; CDR3 protein: CASCHDTYPPWVYF
clone size: few; J gene: TRBJ1-2; D gene: NA; V gene: TRBV5-4; CDR3 DNA: TGTGCCAGCAGCACAGAGGGAGGTGGTGGAGGCTACACCTTC; CDR3 protein: CASSTEGGGGGYTF